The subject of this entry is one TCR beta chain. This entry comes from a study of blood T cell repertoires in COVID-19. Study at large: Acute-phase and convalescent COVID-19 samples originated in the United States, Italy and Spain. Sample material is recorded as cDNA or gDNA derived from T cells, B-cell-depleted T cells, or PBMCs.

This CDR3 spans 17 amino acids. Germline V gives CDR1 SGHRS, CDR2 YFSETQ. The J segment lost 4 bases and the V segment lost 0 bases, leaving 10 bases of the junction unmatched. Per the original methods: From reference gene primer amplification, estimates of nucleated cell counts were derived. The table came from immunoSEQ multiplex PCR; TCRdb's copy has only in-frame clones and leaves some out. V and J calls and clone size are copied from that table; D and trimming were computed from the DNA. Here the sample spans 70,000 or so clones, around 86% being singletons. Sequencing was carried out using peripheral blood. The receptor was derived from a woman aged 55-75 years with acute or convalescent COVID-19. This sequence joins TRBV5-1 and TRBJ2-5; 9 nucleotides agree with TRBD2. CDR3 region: CASSLVFGGGGPETQYF. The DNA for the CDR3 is TGCGCCAGCAGCTTGGTTTTCGGCGGGGGGGGACCAGAGACCCAGTACTTC.